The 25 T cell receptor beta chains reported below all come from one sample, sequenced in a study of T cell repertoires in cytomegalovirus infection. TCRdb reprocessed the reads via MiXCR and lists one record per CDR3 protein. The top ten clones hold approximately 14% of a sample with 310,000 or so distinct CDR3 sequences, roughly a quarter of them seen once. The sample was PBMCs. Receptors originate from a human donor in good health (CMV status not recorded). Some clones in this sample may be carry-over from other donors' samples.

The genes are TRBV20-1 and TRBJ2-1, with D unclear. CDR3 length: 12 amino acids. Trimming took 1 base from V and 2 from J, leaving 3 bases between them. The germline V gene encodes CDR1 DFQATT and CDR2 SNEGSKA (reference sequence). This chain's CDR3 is CSARATYNEQFF. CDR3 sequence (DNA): TGCAGTGCTAGAGCCACCTACAATGAGCAGTTCTTC.

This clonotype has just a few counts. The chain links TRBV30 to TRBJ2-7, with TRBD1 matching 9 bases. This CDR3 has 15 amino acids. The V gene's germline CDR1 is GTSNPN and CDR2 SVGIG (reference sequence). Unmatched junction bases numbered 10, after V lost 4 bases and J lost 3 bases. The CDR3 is CAWIAGGQGGYEQYF. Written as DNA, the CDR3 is TGTGCCTGGATCGCTGGGGGACAGGGCGGCTACGAGCAGTACTTC.

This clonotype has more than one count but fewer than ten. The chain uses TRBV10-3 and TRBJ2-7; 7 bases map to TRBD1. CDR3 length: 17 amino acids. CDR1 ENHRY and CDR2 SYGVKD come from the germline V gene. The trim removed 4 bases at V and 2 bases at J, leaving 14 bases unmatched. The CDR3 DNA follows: TGTGCCATCAGTGGAGGGAAAGAGCCGGGACAGACCTACGAGCAGTACTTC. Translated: CAISGGKEPGQTYEQYF.

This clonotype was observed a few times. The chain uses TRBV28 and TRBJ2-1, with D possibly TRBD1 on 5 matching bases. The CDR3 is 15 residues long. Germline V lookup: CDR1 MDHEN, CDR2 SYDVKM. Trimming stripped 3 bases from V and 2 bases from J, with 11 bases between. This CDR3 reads CASSFSQGTYNEQFF. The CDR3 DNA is TGTGCCAGCAGTTTTTCCCAGGGTACCTACAATGAGCAGTTCTTC.

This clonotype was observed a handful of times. The DNA for the CDR3 is TGTGCCAGCAGTCTGACGTATCGGTCGGAAAAACTGTTTTTT. Translating gives CASSLTYRSEKLFF. The chain recombines TRBV6-1 with TRBJ1-4, with unresolved D. CDR1 MNHNS and CDR2 SASEGT come from the germline V gene. The CDR3 extends over 14 amino acids. Trimming took 5 bases from V and 8 from J, leaving 15 bases between them.

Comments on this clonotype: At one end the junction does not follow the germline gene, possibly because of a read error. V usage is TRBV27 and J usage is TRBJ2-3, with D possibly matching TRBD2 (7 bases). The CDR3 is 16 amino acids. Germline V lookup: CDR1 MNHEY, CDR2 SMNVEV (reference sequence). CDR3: CASTLNGGRRTDTQYF. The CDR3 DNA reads TGTGCCAGCACTTTAAACGGGGGGCGAAGGACAGATACGCAGTATTTT.

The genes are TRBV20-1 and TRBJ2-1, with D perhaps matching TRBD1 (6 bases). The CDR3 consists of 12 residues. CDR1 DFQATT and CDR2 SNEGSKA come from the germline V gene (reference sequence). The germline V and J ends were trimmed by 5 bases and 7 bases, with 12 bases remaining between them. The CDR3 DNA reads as TGCAGTGCTCCTCGGCAGGGGAATGAGCAGTTCTTC. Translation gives CSAPRQGNEQFF.

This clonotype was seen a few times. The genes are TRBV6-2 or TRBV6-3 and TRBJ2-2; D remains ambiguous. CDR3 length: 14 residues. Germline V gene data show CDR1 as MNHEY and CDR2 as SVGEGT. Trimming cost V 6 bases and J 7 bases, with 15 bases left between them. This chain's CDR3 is CASSTQGFGGELFF. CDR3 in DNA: TGTGCCAGCAGCACACAAGGCTTCGGCGGGGAGCTGTTTTTT.

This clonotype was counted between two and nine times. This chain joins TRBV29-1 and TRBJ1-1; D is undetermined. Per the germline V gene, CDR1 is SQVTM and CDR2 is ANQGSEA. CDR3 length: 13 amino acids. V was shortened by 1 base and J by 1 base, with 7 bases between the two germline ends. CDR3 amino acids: CSVEVWQNTEAFF. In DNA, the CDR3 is TGCAGCGTTGAAGTGTGGCAGAACACTGAAGCTTTCTTT.

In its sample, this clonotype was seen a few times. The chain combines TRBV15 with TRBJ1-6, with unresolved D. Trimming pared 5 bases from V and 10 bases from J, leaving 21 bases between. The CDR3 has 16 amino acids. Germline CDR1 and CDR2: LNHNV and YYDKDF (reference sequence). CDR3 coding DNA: TGTGCCACCAGCCCCGGTGGCAGCCATAATGGATCACCCCTCCACTTT. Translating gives CATSPGGSHNGSPLHF.

The CDR3 DNA is TGTGCCAGCAGCACCGGACAGGGGGTGTCCAATGAGCAGTTCTTC. As protein: CASSTGQGVSNEQFF. V gene TRBV7-3 combines with J gene TRBJ2-1; 10 bases match TRBD1. After removal of 5 bases from V and 6 bases from J, the junction contained 7 bases not matched to a gene. The germline V gene encodes CDR1 SGHTA and CDR2 FQGTGA. This CDR3 has 15 amino acids.

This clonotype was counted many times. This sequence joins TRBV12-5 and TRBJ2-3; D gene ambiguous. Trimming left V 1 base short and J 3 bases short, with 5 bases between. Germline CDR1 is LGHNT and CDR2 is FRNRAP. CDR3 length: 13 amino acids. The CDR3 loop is CASGLGGTDTQYF. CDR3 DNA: TGTGCTAGTGGTTTGGGGGGAACAGATACGCAGTATTTT.

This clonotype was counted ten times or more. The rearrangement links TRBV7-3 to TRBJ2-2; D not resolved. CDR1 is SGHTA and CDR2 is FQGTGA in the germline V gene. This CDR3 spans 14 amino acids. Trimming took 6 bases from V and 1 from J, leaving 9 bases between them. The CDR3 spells CASRKGGNTGELFF. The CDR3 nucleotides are TGTGCCAGCAGGAAGGGCGGGAACACCGGGGAGCTGTTTTTT.

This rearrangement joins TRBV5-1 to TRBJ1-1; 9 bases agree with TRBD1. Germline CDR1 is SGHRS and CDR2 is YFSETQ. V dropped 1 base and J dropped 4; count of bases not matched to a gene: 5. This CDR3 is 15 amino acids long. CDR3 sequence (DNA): TGCGCCAGCAGCTTGATGGGACAGGGTGCCACTGAAGCTTTCTTT. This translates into CASSLMGQGATEAFF.

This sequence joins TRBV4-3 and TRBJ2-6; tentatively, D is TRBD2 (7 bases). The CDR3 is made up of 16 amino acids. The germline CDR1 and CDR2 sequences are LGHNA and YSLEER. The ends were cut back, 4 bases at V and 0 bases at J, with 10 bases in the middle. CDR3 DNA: TGCGCCAGCAGCCCGAGGGGGGGCTCTGGGGCCAACGTCCTGACTTTC. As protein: CASSPRGGSGANVLTF.

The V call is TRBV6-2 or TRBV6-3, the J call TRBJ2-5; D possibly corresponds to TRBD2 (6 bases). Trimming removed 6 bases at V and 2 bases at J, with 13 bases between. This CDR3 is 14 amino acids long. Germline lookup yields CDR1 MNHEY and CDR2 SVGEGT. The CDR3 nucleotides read TGTGCCAGCAGACGGGACGGACTACAAGAGACCCAGTACTTC. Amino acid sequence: CASRRDGLQETQYF.

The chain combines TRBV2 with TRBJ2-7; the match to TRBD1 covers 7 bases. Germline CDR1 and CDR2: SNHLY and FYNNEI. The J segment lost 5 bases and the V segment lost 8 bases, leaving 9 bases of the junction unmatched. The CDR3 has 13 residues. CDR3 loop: CASGTEVGDEQYF. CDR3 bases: TGTGCCAGCGGGACAGAAGTTGGGGACGAGCAGTACTTC.

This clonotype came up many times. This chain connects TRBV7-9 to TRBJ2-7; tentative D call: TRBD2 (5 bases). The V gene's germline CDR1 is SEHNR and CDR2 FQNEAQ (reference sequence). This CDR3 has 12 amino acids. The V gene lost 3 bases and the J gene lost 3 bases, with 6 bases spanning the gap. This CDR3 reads CASSFSGYEQYF. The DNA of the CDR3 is TGTGCCAGCAGCTTCAGCGGCTACGAGCAGTACTTC.

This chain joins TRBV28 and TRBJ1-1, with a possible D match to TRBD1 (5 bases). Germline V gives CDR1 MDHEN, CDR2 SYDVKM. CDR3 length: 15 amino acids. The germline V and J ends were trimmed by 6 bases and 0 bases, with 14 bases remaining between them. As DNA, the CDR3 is TGTGCCAGCAGAGCTGCTCTGGGACTGAACACTGAAGCTTTCTTT. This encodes CASRAALGLNTEAFF. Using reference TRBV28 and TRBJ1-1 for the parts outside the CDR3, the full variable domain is DVKVTQSSRYLVKRTGEKVFLECVQDMDHENMFWYRQDPGLGLRLIYFSYDVKMKEKGDIPEGYSVSREKKERFSLILESASTNQTSMYLCASRAALGLNTEAFFGQGTRLTVV.

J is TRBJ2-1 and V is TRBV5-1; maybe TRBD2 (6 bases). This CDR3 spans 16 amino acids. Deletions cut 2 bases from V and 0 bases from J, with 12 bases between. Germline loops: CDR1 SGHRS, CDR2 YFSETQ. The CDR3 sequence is CASSFGSAYSYNEQFF. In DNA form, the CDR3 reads TGCGCCAGCAGCTTCGGGAGTGCCTACTCCTACAATGAGCAGTTCTTC.

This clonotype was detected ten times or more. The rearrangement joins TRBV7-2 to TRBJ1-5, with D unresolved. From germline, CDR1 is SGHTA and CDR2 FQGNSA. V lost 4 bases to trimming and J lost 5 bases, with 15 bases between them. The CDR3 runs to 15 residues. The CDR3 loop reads CASSSAGGRDQPQHF. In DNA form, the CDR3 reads TGTGCCAGCAGCTCAGCGGGAGGGCGAGATCAGCCCCAGCATTTT.

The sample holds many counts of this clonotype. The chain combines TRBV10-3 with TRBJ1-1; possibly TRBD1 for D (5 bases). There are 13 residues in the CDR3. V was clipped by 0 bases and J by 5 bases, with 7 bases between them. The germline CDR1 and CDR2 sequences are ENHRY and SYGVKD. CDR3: CAISESGGTEAFF. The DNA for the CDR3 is TGTGCCATCAGTGAGTCGGGGGGGACTGAAGCTTTCTTT.

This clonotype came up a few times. Here the CDR3 DNA reads TGTGCCAACCCGACAGGGCCGAGCACTGAAGCTTTCTTT. Residues: CANPTGPSTEAFF. The genes are TRBV19 and TRBJ1-1; the match to TRBD1 covers 7 bases. Germline lookup yields CDR1 LNHDA and CDR2 SQIVND (reference sequence). The CDR3 is 13 amino acids. V dropped 10 bases and J dropped 4; count of bases not matched to a gene: 9.

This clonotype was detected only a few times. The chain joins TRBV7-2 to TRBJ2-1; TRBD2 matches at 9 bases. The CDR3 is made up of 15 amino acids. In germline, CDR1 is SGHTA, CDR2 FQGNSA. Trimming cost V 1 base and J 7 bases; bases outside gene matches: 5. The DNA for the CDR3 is TGTGCCAGCAGCTTAGGTGGGACTAGCTCTAATGAGCAGTTCTTC. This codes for CASSLGGTSSNEQFF. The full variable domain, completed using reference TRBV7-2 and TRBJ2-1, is GAGVSQSPSNKVTEKGKDVELRCDPISGHTALYWYRQSLGQGLEFLIYFQGNSAPDKSGLPSDRFSAERTGGSVSTLTIQRTQQEDSAVYLCASSLGGTSSNEQFFGPGTRLTVL.

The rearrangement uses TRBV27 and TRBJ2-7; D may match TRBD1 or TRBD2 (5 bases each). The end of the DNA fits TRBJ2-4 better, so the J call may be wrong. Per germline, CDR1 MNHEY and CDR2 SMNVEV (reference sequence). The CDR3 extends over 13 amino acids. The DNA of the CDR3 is TGTGCCAGCAGTTTATCATGGGGGAACATTCAGTACTTC. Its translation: CASSLSWGNIQYF.